Listed below are T cell receptor beta chains from one sample, sequenced in a study of shared clonotypes between healthy human individuals. Generated by immunoSEQ multiplex PCR, the TCRdb table keeps only in-frame clones and is missing some. The sample consists of roughly 2.1 million clones, under 95% of them appearing once. Material: naive CD8+ T cells from PBMCs. The receptors here all came from a man aged 18-30 years in good health. Some clones in this sample may be carry-over from other donors' samples. Each CDR3 is given with its conserved first and last residue. A D gene is named only where the DNA matches it firmly. The size entry is marked missing in some rows and otherwise reads once, few, many or a size class.

v_gene	d_gene	j_gene	abundance	CDR3nt	CDR3aa
TRBV11-2	NA	TRBJ2-5	NA	TGTGCCAGCAGCTACCGGGAGACCCAGTACTTC	CASSYRETQYF
TRBV29-1	TRBD1	TRBJ2-7	NA	TGCAGCGTTGATGAGGGAACAGGGGCGTACCACGAGCAGTACTTC	CSVDEGTGAYHEQYF
TRBV27	NA	TRBJ2-1	once	TGTGCCAGCAGTTACCCACGGGGGCCCAACAATGAGCAGTTCTTC	CASSYPRGPNNEQFF
TRBV27	TRBD1	TRBJ2-7	NA	TGTGCCAGCAGTGTGTTGGGACAGAGCTACGAGCAGTACTTC	CASSVLGQSYEQYF
TRBV7-8	TRBD1	TRBJ1-1	NA	TGTGCCAGCAGCCTACGACAGGGGAACACTGAAGCTTTCTTT	CASSLRQGNTEAFF
TRBV9	TRBD2	TRBJ2-1	NA	TGTGCCAGCAGCGTAGCTTGGCAGCGGGGTTACAATGAGCAGTTCTTC	CASSVAWQRGYNEQFF
TRBV7-8	NA	TRBJ2-7	NA	TGTGCCAGCTTTTCGAGCTCCTACGAGCAGTACTTC	CASFSSSYEQYF
TRBV30	TRBD1	TRBJ1-2	NA	TGTGCCTGGAGATTCGGGACAGGGGTTGTCTATGGCTACACCTTC	CAWRFGTGVVYGYTF
TRBV27	NA	TRBJ2-7	once	TGTGCCAGCAGTGCGCCGGGACATCCCTACGAGCAGTACTTC	CASSAPGHPYEQYF
TRBV7-6	NA	TRBJ2-7	NA	TGTGCCAGCAGCTTGGGCGGGATACGTTCCTACGAGCAGTACTTC	CASSLGGIRSYEQYF
TRBV14	NA	TRBJ2-3	NA	TGTGCCAGCAGCCGGGGCCCCACAGATACGCAGTATTTT	CASSRGPTDTQYF
TRBV7-9	NA	TRBJ2-1	NA	TGTGCCAGCAGCTGGGAAGACAGACTCAATGAGCAGTTCTTC	CASSWEDRLNEQFF
TRBV11-2	NA	TRBJ1-1	once	TGTGCCAGCAGCTTCTTCGGGGAGACTGAAGCTTTCTTT	CASSFFGETEAFF
TRBV28	NA	TRBJ1-2	NA	TGTGCCAGCAGTTTAGGTTCTGGGTATGGCTACACCTTC	CASSLGSGYGYTF
TRBV7-9	NA	TRBJ2-7	NA	TGTGCCAGCAGCTTTCGTACTCCCTACGAGCAGTACTTC	CASSFRTPYEQYF
TRBV18	NA	TRBJ1-2	NA	TGTGCCAGCTCACCACCGGTTAGGAACTATGGCTACACCTTC	CASSPPVRNYGYTF
TRBV28	TRBD1	TRBJ2-4	NA	TGTGCCAGCAGTTTATTGACAGGGGGTTCCAAAAACATTCAGTACTTC	CASSLLTGGSKNIQYF
TRBV28	NA	TRBJ2-5	NA	TGTGCCAGCAGTCAACAGGGATATGAAGAGACCCAGTACTTC	CASSQQGYEETQYF
TRBV29-1	TRBD1	TRBJ2-7	NA	TGCAGCGTCGGGACAGGGGGCCCGTACTACGAGCAGTACTTC	CSVGTGGPYYEQYF
TRBV9	TRBD2	TRBJ2-2	few	TGTGCCAGCAGCACTAGCGGGACTAACACCGGGGAGCTGTTTTTT	CASSTSGTNTGELFF
TRBV9	NA	TRBJ2-1	NA	TGTGCCAGCGCGCTAGGGGGGAGCCACAATGAGCAGTTCTTC	CASALGGSHNEQFF
TRBV6-6	NA	TRBJ1-2	NA	TGTGCCACCCCGGGGGTAAACCGTAACTATGGCTACACCTTC	CATPGVNRNYGYTF